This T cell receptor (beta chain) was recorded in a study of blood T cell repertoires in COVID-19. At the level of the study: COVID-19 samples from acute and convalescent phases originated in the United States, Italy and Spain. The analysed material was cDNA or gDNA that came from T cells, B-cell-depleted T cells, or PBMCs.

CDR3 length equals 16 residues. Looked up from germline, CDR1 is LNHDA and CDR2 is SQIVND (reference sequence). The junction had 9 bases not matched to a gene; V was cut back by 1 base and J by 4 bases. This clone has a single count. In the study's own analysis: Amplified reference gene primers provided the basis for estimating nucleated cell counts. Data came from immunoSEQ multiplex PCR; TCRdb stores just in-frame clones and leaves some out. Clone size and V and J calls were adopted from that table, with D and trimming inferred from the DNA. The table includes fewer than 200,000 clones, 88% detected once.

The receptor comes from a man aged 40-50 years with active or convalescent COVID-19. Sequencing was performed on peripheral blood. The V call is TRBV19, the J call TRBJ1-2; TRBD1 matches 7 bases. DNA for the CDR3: TGTGCCAGTAGTATAGGCTGGCAGGGGGTGGGCTATGGCTACACCTTC. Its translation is CASSIGWQGVGYGYTF.